This T cell receptor beta chain was captured by sequencing in a study of blood T cell repertoires in COVID-19. Study context: The cDNA or gDNA used as material had been derived from T cells, B-cell-depleted T cells, or PBMCs.

Produced via immunoSEQ multiplex PCR; TCRdb's table is partial and in-frame only. The sample carries around 72,000 clones, about 90% recorded once. V lost 3 bases, J lost 5 bases, and 6 bases stayed unmatched. The CDR3 has 15 residues. Germline lookup yields CDR1 LNHDA and CDR2 SQIVND (reference sequence). The specimen was peripheral blood. The genes are TRBV19 and TRBJ2-5; 10 bases are shared with TRBD1. This receptor was obtained from a human donor with active COVID-19. The donor label of this sample is uncertain. CDR3 sequence reads: CASSMGQGPGETQYF. The CDR3 nucleotides are TGTGCCAGTAGTATGGGACAGGGGCCAGGGGAGACCCAGTACTTC.